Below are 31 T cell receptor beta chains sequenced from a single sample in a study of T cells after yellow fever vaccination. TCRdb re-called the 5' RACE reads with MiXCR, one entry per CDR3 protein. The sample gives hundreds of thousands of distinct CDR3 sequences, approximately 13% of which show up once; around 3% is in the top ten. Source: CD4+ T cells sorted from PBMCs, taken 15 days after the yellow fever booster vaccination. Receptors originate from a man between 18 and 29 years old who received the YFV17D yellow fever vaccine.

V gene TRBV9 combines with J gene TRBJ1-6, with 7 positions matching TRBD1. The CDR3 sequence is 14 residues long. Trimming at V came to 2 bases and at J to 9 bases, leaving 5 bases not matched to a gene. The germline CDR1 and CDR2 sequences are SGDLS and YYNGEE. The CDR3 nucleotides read TGTGCCAGCAGCGTCGGTCAGGGGGGTTCACCCCTCCACTTT. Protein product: CASSVGQGGSPLHF. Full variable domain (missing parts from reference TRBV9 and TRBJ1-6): DSGVTQTPKHLITATGQRVTLRCSPRSGDLSVYWYQQSLDQGLQFLIQYYNGEERAKGNILERFSAQQFPDLHSELNLSSLELGDSALYFCASSVGQGGSPLHFGNGTRLTVT.

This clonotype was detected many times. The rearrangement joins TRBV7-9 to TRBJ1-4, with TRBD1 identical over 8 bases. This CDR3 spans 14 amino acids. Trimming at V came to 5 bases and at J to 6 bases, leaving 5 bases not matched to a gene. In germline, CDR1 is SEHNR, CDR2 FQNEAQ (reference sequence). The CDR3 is CASSPGQGDEKLFF. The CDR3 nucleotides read TGTGCCAGCAGCCCAGGACAGGGTGATGAAAAACTGTTTTTT.

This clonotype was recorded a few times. The CDR3 coding sequence is TGTGCCAGTACCCCGGGACATGCAAACACCTACGAGCAGTACGTC. This translates into CASTPGHANTYEQYV. The chain carries TRBV28 and TRBJ2-7; perhaps TRBD1 as D (6 bases). The ends were cut back, 9 bases at V and 2 bases at J, with 20 bases in the middle. The CDR3 runs to 15 residues. Per the germline V gene, CDR1 is MDHEN and CDR2 is SYDVKM.

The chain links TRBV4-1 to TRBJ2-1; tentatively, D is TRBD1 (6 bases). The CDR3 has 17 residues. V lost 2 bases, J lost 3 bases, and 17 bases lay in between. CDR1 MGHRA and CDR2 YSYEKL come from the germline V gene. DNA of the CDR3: TGCGCCAGCAGCCAATGGGGGCAGGGGACGGGCTACAATGAGCAGTTCTTC. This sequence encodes CASSQWGQGTGYNEQFF.

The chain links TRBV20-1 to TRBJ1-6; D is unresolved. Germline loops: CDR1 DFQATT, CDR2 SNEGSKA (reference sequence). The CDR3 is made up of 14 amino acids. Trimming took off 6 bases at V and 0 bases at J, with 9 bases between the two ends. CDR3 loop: CSAVSLSYNSPLHF. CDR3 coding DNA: TGCAGTGCCGTCAGCCTCTCCTATAATTCACCCCTCCACTTT.

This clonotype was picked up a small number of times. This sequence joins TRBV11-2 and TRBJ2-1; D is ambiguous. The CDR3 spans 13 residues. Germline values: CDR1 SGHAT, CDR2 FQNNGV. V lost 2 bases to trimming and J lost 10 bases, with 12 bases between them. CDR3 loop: CASSLQIVGEQFF. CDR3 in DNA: TGTGCCAGCAGCTTACAGATAGTGGGCGAGCAGTTCTTC.

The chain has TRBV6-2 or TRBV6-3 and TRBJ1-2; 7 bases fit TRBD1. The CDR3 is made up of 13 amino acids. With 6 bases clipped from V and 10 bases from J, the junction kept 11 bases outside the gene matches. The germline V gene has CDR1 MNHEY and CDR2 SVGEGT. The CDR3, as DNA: TGTGCCAGCAGAAGAACAGGGGATGTTGTCTACACCTTC. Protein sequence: CASRRTGDVVYTF.

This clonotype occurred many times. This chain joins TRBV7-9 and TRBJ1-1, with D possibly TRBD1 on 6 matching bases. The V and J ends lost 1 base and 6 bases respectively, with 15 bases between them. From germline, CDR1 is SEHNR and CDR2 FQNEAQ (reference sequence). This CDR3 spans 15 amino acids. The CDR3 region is CASSLEGSGESEAFF. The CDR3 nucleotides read TGTGCCAGCAGCTTAGAGGGTTCAGGGGAGTCTGAAGCTTTCTTT. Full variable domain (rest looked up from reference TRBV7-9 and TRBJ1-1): DTGVSQNPRHKITKRGQNVTFRCDPISEHNRLYWYRQTLGQGPEFLTYFQNEAQLEKSRLLSDRFSAERPKGSFSTLEIQRTEQGDSAMYLCASSLEGSGESEAFFGQGTRLTVV.

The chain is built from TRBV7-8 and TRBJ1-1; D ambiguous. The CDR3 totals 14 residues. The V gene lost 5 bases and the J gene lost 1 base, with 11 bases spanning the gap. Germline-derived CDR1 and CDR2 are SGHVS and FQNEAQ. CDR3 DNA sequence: TGTGCCAGCAGCCAAACGTGGAAGAACACTGAAGCTTTCTTT. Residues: CASSQTWKNTEAFF.

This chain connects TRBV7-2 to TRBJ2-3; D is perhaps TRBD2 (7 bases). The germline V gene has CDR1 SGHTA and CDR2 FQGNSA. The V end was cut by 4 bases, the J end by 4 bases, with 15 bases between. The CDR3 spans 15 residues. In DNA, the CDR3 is TGTGCCAGCAGCTCGCCCGGGGGGCTGGCAGATACGCAGTATTTT. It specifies CASSSPGGLADTQYF.

CDR3 amino acids: CASNPQVNTEAFF. The CDR3 DNA reads as TGTGCCAGCAATCCACAGGTGAACACTGAAGCTTTCTTT. The J gene is TRBJ1-1, the V gene TRBV6-2 or TRBV6-3, with D perhaps matching TRBD1 (5 bases). Trimming cost V 7 bases and J 0 bases, with 9 bases left between them. CDR1 and CDR2 (germline): MNHEY, SVGEGT. CDR3 length equals 13 residues.

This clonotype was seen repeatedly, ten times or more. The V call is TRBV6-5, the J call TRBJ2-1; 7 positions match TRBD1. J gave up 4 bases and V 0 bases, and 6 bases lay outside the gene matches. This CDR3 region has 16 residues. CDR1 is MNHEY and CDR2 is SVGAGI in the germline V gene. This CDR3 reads CASSYSSSGGYNEQFF. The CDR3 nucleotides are TGTGCCAGCAGTTACTCGAGTTCAGGGGGTTACAATGAGCAGTTCTTC.

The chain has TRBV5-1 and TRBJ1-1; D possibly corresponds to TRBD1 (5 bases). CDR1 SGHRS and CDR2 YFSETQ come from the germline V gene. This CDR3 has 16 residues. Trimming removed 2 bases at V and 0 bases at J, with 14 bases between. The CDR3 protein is CASSLISGTMNTEAFF. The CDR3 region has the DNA TGCGCCAGCAGCTTAATTTCCGGGACCATGAACACTGAAGCTTTCTTT.

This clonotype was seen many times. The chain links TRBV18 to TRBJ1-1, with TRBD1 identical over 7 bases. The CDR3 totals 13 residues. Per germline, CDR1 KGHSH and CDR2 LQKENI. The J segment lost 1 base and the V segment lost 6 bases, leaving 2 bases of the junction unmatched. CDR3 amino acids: CASSGQSNTEAFF. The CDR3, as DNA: TGTGCCAGCTCGGGACAGTCGAACACTGAAGCTTTCTTT.

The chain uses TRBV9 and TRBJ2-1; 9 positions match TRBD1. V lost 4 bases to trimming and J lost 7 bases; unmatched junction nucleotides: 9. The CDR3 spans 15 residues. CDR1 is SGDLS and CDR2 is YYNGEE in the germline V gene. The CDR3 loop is CASSPLPGQGNEQFF. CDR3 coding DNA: TGTGCCAGCAGCCCACTGCCGGGACAGGGAAATGAGCAGTTCTTC.

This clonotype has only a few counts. This chain's CDR3 is CASSRLAGGPNEQFF. The CDR3 nucleotides are TGTGCCAGCAGCCGACTAGCGGGGGGCCCGAATGAGCAGTTCTTC. The chain couples TRBV14 to TRBJ2-1, with TRBD2 identical over 13 bases. The CDR3 is 15 residues long. Germline V gives CDR1 SGHDN, CDR2 FVKESK. The V segment lost 4 bases and the J segment 7 bases; nucleotides outside the gene matches: 4.

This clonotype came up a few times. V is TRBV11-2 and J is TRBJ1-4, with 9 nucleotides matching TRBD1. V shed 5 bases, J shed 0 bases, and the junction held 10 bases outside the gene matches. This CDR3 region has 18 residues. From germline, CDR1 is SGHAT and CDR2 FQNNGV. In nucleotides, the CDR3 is TGTGCCAGCAGCCCCGGGACAGGGAGAATTACAACTAATGAAAAACTGTTTTTT. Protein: CASSPGTGRITTNEKLFF.

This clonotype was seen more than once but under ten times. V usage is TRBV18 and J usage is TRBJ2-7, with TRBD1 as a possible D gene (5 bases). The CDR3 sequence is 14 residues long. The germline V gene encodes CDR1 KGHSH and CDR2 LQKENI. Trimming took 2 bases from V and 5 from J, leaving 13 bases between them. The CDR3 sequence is CASSPGRALDEQYV. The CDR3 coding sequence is TGTGCCAGCTCACCAGGCAGGGCCCTGGACGAGCAGTACGTC.

CDR3 in DNA: TGTGCCAGCAGCCAAGCGGGGGGGCGTACAGATACGCAGTATTTT. Its protein product is CASSQAGGRTDTQYF. The J gene is TRBJ2-3, the V gene TRBV4-2; 8 nucleotides line up with TRBD2. After removal of 1 base from V and 3 bases from J, the junction contained 3 bases not matched to a gene. CDR3 length equals 15 residues. Germline loops: CDR1 LGHNA, CDR2 YNFKEQ.

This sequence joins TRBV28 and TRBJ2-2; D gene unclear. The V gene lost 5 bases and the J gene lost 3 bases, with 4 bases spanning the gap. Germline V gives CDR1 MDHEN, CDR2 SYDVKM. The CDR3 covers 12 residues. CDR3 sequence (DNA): TGTGCCAGCAGTGGGTACACCGGGGAGCTGTTTTTT. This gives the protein CASSGYTGELFF.

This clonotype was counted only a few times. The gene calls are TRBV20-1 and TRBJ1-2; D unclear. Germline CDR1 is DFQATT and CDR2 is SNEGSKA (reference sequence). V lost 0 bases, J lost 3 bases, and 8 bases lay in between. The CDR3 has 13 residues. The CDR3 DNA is TGCAGTGCTAGAGAGGGCGGGTACTATGGCTACACCTTC. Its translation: CSAREGGYYGYTF.

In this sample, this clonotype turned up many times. The DNA for the CDR3 is TGTGCCAGCAGCTTAACCGGGACAGGGGTAAAGACCCAGTACTTC. Translating it yields CASSLTGTGVKTQYF. The chain employs TRBV7-6 and TRBJ2-5; 10 bases agree with TRBD1. The CDR3 spans 15 residues. The junction had 6 bases not matched to a gene; V was cut back by 2 bases and J by 6 bases. Germline V gene data show CDR1 as SGHVS and CDR2 as FNYEAQ.

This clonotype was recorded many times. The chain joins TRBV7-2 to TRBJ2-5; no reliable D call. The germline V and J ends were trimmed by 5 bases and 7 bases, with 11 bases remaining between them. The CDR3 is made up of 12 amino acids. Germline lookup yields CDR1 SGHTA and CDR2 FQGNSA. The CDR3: CASSPKLMTQYF. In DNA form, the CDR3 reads TGTGCCAGCAGCCCCAAATTGATGACCCAGTACTTC.

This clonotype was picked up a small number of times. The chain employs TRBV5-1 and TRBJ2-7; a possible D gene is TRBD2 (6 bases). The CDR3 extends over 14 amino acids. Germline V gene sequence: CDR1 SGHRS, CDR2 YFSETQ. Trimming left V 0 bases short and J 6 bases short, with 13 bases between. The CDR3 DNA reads TGCGCCAGCAGCTTGGCCTCGGGTAGCGGCGAGCAGTACTTC. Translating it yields CASSLASGSGEQYF.

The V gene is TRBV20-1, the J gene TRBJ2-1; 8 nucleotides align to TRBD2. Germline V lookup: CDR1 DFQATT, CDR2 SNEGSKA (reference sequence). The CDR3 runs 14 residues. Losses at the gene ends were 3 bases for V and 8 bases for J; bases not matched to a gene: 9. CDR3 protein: CSASRPGGGDEQFF. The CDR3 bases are TGCAGTGCTAGTCGCCCGGGGGGGGGCGATGAGCAGTTCTTC.

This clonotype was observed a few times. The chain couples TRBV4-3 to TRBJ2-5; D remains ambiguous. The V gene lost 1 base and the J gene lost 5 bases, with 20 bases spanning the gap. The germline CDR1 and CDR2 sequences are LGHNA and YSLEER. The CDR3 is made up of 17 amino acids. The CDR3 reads CASSQGTLALERETQYF. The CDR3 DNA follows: TGCGCCAGCAGCCAAGGAACCTTAGCCCTCGAGAGGGAGACCCAGTACTTC.

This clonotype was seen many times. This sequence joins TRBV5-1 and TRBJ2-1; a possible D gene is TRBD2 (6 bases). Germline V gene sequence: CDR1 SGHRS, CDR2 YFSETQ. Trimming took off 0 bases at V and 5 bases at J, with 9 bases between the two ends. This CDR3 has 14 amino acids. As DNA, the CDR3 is TGCGCCAGCAGCTTGGGACTAGTAGACAATGAGCAGTTCTTC. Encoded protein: CASSLGLVDNEQFF. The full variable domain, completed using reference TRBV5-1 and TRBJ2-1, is KAGVTQTPRYLIKTRGQQVTLSCSPISGHRSVSWYQQTPGQGLQFLFEYFSETQRNKGNFPGRFSGRQFSNSRSEMNVSTLELGDSALYLCASSLGLVDNEQFFGPGTRLTVL.

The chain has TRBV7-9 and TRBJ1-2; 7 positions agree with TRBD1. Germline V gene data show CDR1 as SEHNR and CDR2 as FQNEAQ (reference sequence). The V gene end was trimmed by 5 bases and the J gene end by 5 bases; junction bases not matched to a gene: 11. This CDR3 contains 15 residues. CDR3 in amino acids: CASSQGVGVVYGYTF. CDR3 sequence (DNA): TGTGCCAGCAGCCAGGGGGTCGGTGTGGTATATGGCTACACCTTC.

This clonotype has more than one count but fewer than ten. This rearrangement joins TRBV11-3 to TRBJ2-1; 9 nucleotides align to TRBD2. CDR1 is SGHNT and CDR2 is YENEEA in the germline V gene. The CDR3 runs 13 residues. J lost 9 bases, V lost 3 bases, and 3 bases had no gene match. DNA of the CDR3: TGTGCCAGCAGCTTGGGCGGGGGGGGTGAGCAGTTCTTC. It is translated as CASSLGGGGEQFF.

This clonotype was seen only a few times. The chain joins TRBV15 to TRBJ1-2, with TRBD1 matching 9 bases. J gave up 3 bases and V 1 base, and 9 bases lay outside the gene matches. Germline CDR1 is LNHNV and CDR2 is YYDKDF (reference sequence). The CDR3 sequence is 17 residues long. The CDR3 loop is CATSRGGRDRVDYGYTF. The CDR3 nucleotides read TGTGCCACCAGCAGAGGTGGCCGGGACAGGGTGGACTATGGCTACACCTTC.

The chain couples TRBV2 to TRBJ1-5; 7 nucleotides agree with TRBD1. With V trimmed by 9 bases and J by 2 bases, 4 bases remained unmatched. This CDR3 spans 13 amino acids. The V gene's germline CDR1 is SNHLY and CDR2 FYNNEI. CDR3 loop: CASTGTGNQPQHF. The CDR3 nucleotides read TGTGCCAGTACCGGGACAGGCAATCAGCCCCAGCATTTT.